The source of this T cell receptor beta chain is a study of blood T cells in healthy people across ages. The wider study: Capture by template switching was about one barcoded beta molecule per two T cells.

Study findings and constraints: It was the long-lived donors that had more naive CD4+ cells and higher diversity than aged donors.

Isolating PBMCs gave at least 6 million of these cells per sample. The CDR3 is 14 amino acids. Germline CDR1 and CDR2: MNHEY and SMNVEV (reference sequence). Germline trimming cut 3 bases from V and 3 bases from J; bases unmatched to any gene: 2. With a J-beta primer mix and a sample-barcoded 5' primer, a second PCR ran about 6 to 11 cycles. At least 2.5 million CDR3-containing paired-end reads were obtained per sample. TCRdb independently ran MiXCR on the 5' RACE reads; one entry per CDR3 protein. Among about 580,000 distinct CDR3 sequences listed, more than 45% were seen once. On this clonotype itself: As yet, its antigen is unknown.

Sequenced: blood. The TCR was taken from a man older than 75 in good health. The chain carries TRBV27 and TRBJ1-1, with TRBD1 matching 9 bases. The CDR3 region is CASSFTGGYTEAFF. The CDR3 DNA reads as TGTGCCAGCAGTTTTACAGGGGGCTACACTGAAGCTTTCTTT.